This T cell receptor (beta chain) was recovered during a study of shared clonotypes between healthy human individuals (dated by TCRdb to the early 2020s). At the level of the whole study: Three men and two women, aged 18 to 49 years, made up the cohort. Per donor, three plates each were used for CD4 naive and CD4 memory, two for CD8 naive, and one for CD8 memory. The study deeply sequenced blood TCR repertoires of roughly five healthy adults to estimate repertoire size and the extent of clonotype sharing between individuals. To increase sequencing depth and limit assay-specific biases, TCR repertoire library preparation and sequencing were carried out by different laboratories using diverse techniques. Between about 0.94 and 8.9 billion PBMCs per donor were obtained by leukapheresis.

On the study overall, not on this receptor specifically: Clonotypes shared by all four sorted-subset donors showed higher generation probabilities than non-shared clonotypes. Sharing across a few donors was observed for around 5% of naive CD4, about 3.2% of naive CD8, roughly 2.3% of memory CD4, and 0.4% of memory CD8 clonotypes. Larger estimated clonotype richness was generally found for naive subsets than for memory subsets. Incomplete sequencing was indicated by rarefaction of sorted-subset datasets, despite the large sequencing depth. Sampling was limited to blood, and TCR repertoires in tissue likely differ from TCR repertoires in blood. Pairwise subsampling indicated that sequencing depth was expected to affect the degree of clonotype sharing among donors. The genetic and exposure-history diversity represented was limited by the small number of donors.

TCR CDR3 regions were amplified from genomic DNA by multiplex PCR using the deep immunoSEQ assay. Genomic DNA extracted from each cell subset was distributed evenly over all wells of several immunoSEQ 96-well plates, and each plate served as one replicate. For sorted subsets, each replicate PCR was loaded with around 220 ng genomic DNA, equivalent to approximately 27,000 T cell genomes. Purified libraries were quantified with a Qubit 3.0 fluorometer, sized on a Bioanalyzer 2100, and re-quantified with the KAPA Library Quantification kit. Each immunoSEQ 96-well plate was sequenced on its own single-read 150-cycle Illumina NextSeq 550 flow cell. Per the authors' processing: Because the immunoSEQ output included only junctional sequences and no quality scores, the filtering could not be the same as the filtering used for full-length reads. Sequences were annotated with PyIR, a Python wrapper for IgBLAST v1.9, using IMGT germline references to assign V/J genes and CDR3. Reads were removed for weak V/J assignments (E-value above 1e-6), missing CDR3, stop codons, out-of-frame junctions, or ambiguous translated residues. V3J clonotypes were defined as sequences sharing an identical inferred V gene, J gene, and CDR3 amino acid sequence. The percentage overlap between two repertoires was calculated by dividing the number of shared unique clonotypes by the size of the smaller repertoire. RTK rarefaction, the Chao1 estimator, and Recon v2.1 estimates of unobserved clonotypes were used to assess repertoire richness. For all TCRbeta clonotypes obtained by the gDNA method from a handful of donors, generation probabilities were computed with OLGA. TCRdb holds this immuneACCESS table with in-frame rearrangements only. Some clones are missing; in checked studies, unresolved V genes explain under half, and the rest has no known cause. Clone size and the V and J calls come from that table; the DNA yielded D and trimming. Here the sample has hundreds of thousands of clones; almost 97% occur a single time. The ten largest account for about 0.057% of the sample.

Notes on this clone: This clone's antigen is unknown. Base qualities are missing; no much larger clone stands one base away.

Healthy HIV-negative adults with no recently reported acute infections or vaccinations were included as donors. Only Caucasian adults living in Nashville, Tennessee, USA were represented among the donors. CD4+ T cells were enriched through magnetic negative selection, after which naive cells were positively selected on CD45RA and the remaining negative fraction served as the memory subset. Blood was collected by leukapheresis, and PBMCs were isolated by Ficoll-Histopaque density gradient centrifugation and then cryopreserved in liquid nitrogen vapor phase. Analytical flow cytometry was used to check the purity and quantity of every magnetically sorted T cell population. Genomic DNA was isolated from each sorted fraction and quantified by UV absorbance on a Nanodrop 2000c. The material sequenced was naive CD4+ T cells sorted from blood. The cell subset or site tag for this specimen amounts to: CD45RA+ positively selected. This receptor was taken from a woman aged 25-40 years in good health.

The bases read TGTGCCAGCAGTGGGGGGCGAGTAGGGAACACCATATATTTT. It is translated as CASSGGRVGNTIYF. The sequence is built from TRBV6-1 and TRBJ1-3, and possibly TRBD1, on 6 matching bases. In the germline V gene, CDR1 corresponds to MNHNS and CDR2 to SASEGT. Its CDR3 holds 14 amino acids, cysteine through phenylalanine. The retained sequence is limited to the CDR3, 42 bases, with the frame set at the first base. Cut back by 4 bases and 7 bases, the V and J ends lie 14 bases apart.